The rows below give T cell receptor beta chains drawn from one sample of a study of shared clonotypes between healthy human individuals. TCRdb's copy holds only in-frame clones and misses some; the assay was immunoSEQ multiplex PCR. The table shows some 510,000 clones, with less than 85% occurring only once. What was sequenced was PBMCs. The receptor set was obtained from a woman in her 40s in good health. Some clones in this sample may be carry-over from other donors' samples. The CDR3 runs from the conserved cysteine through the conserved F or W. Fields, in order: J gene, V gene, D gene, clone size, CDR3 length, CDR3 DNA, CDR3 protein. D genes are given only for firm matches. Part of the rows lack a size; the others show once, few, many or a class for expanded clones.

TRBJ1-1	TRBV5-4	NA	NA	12	TGTGCCAGCAGCGTCGACAGCACTGAGGCTTTCTTT	CASSVDSTEAFF
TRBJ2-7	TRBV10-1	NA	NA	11	TGCGCCAGCTCCCGAGGCTACGAGCAGTACTTC	CASSRGYEQYF
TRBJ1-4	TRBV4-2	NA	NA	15	TGTGCCAGCAGCCAAGAGGGGGGGGCGGGTGAAAAACTGTTTTTT	CASSQEGGAGEKLFF
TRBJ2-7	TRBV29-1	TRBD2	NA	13	TGCAGCGTTTCGGCTAGCGGGAGCTACGAGCAGTACTTC	CSVSASGSYEQYF
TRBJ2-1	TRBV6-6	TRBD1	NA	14	TGTGCCAGCAGCCGGGACAGGGTATACAATGAGCAGTTCTTC	CASSRDRVYNEQFF
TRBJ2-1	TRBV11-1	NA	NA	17	TGTGCCAGCAGCTTGGGGGGATGGCAGGGGGTCTACAATGAGCAGTTCTTC	CASSLGGWQGVYNEQFF
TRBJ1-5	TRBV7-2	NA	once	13	TGTGCCAGCAGCCCCTTTTGGGATCAGCCCCAGCATTTT	CASSPFWDQPQHF
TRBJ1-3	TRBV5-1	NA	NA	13	TGCGCCAGCAGCTGGGACTCTGGAAACACCATATATTTT	CASSWDSGNTIYF
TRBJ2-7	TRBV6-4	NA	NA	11	TGTGCCAGTTCACCTCAGTACGAGCAGTACTTC	CASSPQYEQYF
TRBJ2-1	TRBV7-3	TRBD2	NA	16	TGTGCCAGCAGCTCCCTCCCTAGCGGGAGTGACAATGAGCAGTTCTTC	CASSSLPSGSDNEQFF
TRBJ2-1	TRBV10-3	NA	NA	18	TGTGCCATCAGTGAGTTGAATTCGGGGGACCGACACTACAATGAGCAGTTCTTC	CAISELNSGDRHYNEQFF
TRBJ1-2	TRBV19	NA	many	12	TGTGCCAGTAGCACTAATTTCTATGGCTACACCTTC	CASSTNFYGYTF
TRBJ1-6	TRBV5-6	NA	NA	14	TGTGCCAGCAGCTGGACCCCCCGGTCGTCACCCCTCCACTTT	CASSWTPRSSPLHF
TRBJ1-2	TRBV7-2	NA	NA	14	TGTGCCAGCTCTCAACCGAGGACAGCGGAGATCTACACCTTC	CASSQPRTAEIYTF
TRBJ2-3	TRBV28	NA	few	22	TGTGCCAGCAGTTTCCCGACAGGGGGCTGGCTAGCGGGAGTAAAGGGACCAGATACGCAGTATTTT	CASSFPTGGWLAGVKGPDTQYF
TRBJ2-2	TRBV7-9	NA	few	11	TGTGCCAGCAGCACCTCTGGGGAGCTGTTTTTT	CASSTSGELFF
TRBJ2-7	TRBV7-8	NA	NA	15	TGTGCCAGCAGCTTAAACGGGGGTTCCTCCTACGAGCAGTACTTC	CASSLNGGSSYEQYF
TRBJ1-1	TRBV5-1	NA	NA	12	TGCGCCAGCAGAGAGCCGGGAGGTGAAGCTTTCTTT	CASREPGGEAFF
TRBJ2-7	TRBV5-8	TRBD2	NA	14	TGTGCCAGCAGGAAACCGGGACTAGCTTACGAGCAGTACTTC	CASRKPGLAYEQYF
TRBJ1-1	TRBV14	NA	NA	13	TGTGCCAGCAGCCAAGTGGGGTTAACTGAAGCTTTCTTT	CASSQVGLTEAFF
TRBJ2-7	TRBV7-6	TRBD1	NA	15	TGTGCCAGCAGCTCTGGCCTGGACAGGGGCTACGAGCAGTACTTC	CASSSGLDRGYEQYF
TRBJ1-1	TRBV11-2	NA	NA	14	TGTGCCAGCAGCCCTGGTGGGGGTTATACTGAAGCTTTCTTT	CASSPGGGYTEAFF
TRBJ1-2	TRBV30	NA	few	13	TGTGCCTGGAGTACCGGGACGGGCTATGGCTACACCTTC	CAWSTGTGYGYTF
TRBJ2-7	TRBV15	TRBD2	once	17	TGTGCCACCAGCAGAGAGGGGCGGACTAGCGGGAGGTTTGAGCAGTACTTC	CATSREGRTSGRFEQYF
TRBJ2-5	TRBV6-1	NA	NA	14	TGTGCCAGCAGCGCCACAGTGTACCAAGAGACCCAGTACTTC	CASSATVYQETQYF
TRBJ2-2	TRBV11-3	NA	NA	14	TGTGCCAGCAGCTTAGTCGGCGAAACCGGGGAGCTGTTTTTT	CASSLVGETGELFF
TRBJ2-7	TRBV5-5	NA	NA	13	TGTGCCAGCAGCTTCCGCAGGGACTACGAGCAGTACTTC	CASSFRRDYEQYF
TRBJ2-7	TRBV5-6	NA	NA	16	TGTGCCAGCAGCACCGCCCCGGGACATCTACGCTACGAGCAGTACTTC	CASSTAPGHLRYEQYF
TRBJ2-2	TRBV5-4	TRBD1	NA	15	TGTGCCAGCAGCTTGGTGGACAGGGTCGCCGGGGAGCTGTTTTTT	CASSLVDRVAGELFF
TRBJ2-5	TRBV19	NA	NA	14	TGTGCCAGTACGGGGAGAGTTGGCGGGGAGACCCAGTACTTC	CASTGRVGGETQYF
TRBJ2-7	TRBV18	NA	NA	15	TGTGCCAGCTCACCTCCGGACATGCGGTCCTACGAGCAGTACTTC	CASSPPDMRSYEQYF
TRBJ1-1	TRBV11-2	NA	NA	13	TGTGCCAGCAGCTTAGATCGGCGGAGGGAAGCTTTCTTT	CASSLDRRREAFF
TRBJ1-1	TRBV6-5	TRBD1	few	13	TGTGCCAGCAGTCCAAACAGGGGCCGCGAAGCTTTCTTT	CASSPNRGREAFF
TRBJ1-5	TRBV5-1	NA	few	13	TGCGCCAGCAGCTTCGGGGACAATCAGCCCCAGCATTTT	CASSFGDNQPQHF
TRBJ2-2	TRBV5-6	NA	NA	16	TGTGCCAGCAGCTTGGGAAGGGGAAGGTACACCGGGGAGCTGTTTTTT	CASSLGRGRYTGELFF
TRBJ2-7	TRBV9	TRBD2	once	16	TGTGCCAGCAGCGTAGAAGATCTAGCGGGAGCCTACGAGCAGTACTTC	CASSVEDLAGAYEQYF
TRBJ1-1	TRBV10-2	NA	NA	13	TGCGCCAGCAGTGGGGCCAGGGAGACTGAAGCTTTCTTT	CASSGARETEAFF
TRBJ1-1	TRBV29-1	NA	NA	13	TGCAGCGTGGAGTTACAGGTGAACACTGAAGCTTTCTTT	CSVELQVNTEAFF
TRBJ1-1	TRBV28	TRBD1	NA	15	TGTGCCAGCAGGCCTCCGACAGGGAGGGTGACTGAAGCTTTCTTT	CASRPPTGRVTEAFF
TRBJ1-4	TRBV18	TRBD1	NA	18	TGTGCCAGCTCACCCCGGGGACAGGGAAGGCGGCCTAATGAAAAACTGTTTTTT	CASSPRGQGRRPNEKLFF
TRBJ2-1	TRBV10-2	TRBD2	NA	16	TGCGCCAGCAGTGACTCCGGGACTATCAAGCAGAGAGAGCAGTTCTTC	CASSDSGTIKQREQFF
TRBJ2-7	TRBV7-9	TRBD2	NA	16	TGTGCCAGCAGCTTACCGGGCGGGACTAGCGGGACCGAGCAGTACTTC	CASSLPGGTSGTEQYF
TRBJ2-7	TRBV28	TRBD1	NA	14	TGTGCCAGCAGTTTAAGACAGGGATCCTACGAGCAGTACTTC	CASSLRQGSYEQYF
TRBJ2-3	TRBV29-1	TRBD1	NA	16	TGCAGCGTCCACGGCCCAGGACAGGCCTCCACAGATACGCAGTATTTT	CSVHGPGQASTDTQYF
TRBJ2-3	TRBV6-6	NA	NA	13	TGTGCCACTATTTCCCCTGGGACAGATACGCAGTATTTT	CATISPGTDTQYF
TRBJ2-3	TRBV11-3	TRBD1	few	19	TGTGCCAGCAGCTTACCCTGGGACAGGGTGTATTTGGGCACAGATACGCAGTATTTT	CASSLPWDRVYLGTDTQYF
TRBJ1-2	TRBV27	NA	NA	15	TGTGCCAGCAGTTTATCCGGCAGCAAGGGGTATGGCTACACCTTC	CASSLSGSKGYGYTF
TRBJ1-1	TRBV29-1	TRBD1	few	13	TGCAGCGTTGTTAATTGGCAGGGGGACGTTGCTTTCTTT	CSVVNWQGDVAFF
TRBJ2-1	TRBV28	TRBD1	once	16	TGTGCCAGCAGTCCTACCGGGACAGGGTTGTGGAGTGAGCAGTTCTTC	CASSPTGTGLWSEQFF
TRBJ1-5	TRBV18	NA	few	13	TGTGCCAGCTCACCAGAAGGGGGACAGCCCCAGCATTTT	CASSPEGGQPQHF
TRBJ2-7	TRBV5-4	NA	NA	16	TGTGCCAGCAGCTGGGCTAAGACAGCGGAGGGTTACGAGCAGTACTTC	CASSWAKTAEGYEQYF
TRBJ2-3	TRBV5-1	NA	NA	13	TGCGCCAGCAGCGGCGAGGGCGGAGATACGCAGTATTTT	CASSGEGGDTQYF
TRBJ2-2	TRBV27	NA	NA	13	TGTGCCAGCAGTCCTCAGGTGACCGGGGAGCTGTTTTTT	CASSPQVTGELFF
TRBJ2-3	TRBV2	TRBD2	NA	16	TGTGCCAGCAGCTCCGGACTAGCGAGGAGGACAGATACGCAGTATTTT	CASSSGLARRTDTQYF
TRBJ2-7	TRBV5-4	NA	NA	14	TGTGCCAGCAGCTTGGCCTCGAGCAACTACGAGCAGTACTTC	CASSLASSNYEQYF
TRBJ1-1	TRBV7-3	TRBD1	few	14	TGTGCCAGCAGCTTGGACAGGGCAAACACTGAAGCTTTCTTT	CASSLDRANTEAFF
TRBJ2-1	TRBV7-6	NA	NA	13	TGTGCCAGCAGCCCCGAGGGGGGCAATGAGCAGTTCTTC	CASSPEGGNEQFF
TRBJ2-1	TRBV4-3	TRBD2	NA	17	TGCGCCAGCAGCCAAGATTTCCCGGGAGGGACCTACAATGAGCAGTTCTTC	CASSQDFPGGTYNEQFF